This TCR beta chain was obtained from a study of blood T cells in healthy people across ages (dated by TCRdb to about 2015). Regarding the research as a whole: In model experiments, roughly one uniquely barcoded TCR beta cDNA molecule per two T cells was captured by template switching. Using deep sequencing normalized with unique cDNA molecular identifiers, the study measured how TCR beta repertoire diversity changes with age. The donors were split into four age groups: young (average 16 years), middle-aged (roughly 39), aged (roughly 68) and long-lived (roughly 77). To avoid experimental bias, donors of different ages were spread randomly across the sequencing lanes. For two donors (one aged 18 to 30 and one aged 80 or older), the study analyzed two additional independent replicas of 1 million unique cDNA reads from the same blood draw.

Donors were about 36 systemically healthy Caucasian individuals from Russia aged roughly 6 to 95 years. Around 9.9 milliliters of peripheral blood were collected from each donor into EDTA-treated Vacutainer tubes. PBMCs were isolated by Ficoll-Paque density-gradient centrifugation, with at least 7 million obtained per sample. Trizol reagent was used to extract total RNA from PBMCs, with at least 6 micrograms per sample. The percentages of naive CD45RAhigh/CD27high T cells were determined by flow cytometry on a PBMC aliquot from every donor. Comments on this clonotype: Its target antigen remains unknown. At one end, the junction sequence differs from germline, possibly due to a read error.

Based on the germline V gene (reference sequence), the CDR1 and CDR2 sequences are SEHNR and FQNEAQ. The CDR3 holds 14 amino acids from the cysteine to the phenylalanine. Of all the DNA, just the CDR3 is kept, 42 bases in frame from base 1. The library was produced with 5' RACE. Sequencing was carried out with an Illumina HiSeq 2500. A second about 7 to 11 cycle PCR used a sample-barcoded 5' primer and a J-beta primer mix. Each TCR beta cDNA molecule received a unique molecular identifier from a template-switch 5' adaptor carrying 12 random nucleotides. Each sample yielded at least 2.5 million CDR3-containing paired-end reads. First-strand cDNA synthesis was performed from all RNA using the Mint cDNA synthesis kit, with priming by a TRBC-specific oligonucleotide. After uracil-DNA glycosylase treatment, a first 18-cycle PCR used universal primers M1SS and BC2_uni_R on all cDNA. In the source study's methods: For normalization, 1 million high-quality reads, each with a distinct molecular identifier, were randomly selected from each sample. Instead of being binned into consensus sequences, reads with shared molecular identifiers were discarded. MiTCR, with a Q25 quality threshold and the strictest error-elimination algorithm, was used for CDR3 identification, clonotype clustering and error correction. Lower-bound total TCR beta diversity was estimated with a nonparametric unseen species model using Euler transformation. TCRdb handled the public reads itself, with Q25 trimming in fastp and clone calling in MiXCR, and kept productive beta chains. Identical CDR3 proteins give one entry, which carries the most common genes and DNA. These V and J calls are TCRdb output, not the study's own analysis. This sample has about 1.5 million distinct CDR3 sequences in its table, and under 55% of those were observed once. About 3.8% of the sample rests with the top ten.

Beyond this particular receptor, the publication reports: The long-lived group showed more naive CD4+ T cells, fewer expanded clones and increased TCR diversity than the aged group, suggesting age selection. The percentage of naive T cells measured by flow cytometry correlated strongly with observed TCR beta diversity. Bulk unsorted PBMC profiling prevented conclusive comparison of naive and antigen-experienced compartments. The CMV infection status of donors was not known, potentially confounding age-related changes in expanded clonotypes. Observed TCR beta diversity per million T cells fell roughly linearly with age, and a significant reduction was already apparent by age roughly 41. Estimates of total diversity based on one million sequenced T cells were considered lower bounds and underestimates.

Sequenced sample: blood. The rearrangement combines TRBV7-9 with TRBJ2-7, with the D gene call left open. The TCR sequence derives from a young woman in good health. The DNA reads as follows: TGTGCTAGCAGCTTAGACCCCTACAAGTACGAGCAGTACTTC. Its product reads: CASSLDPYKYEQYF.